The clone carrying this TCR beta chain has only a few counts. TCR beta CDR3 was amplified by multiplex PCR using 32 V and 13 J primers. TCRdb redid the calling of the multiplex PCR reads with MiXCR, one entry per CDR3 protein. Of under 5,500 distinct CDR3 sequences in the sample, roughly 24% are singletons; the top ten hold 12%. This entry belongs to a study of immune heterogeneity within non-small cell lung tumors. Bulk tumor genomic DNA served as template, at approximately 580 ng per sample. While surgery was under way, several biopsies spaced far apart were taken per primary tumor. Patients went through curative surgery, and their non-small cell lung cancer was untreated and newly diagnosed. The V gene lost 4 bases and the J gene lost 6 bases, with 17 bases spanning the gap. Per the germline V gene, CDR1 is SGDLS and CDR2 is YYNGEE. The CDR3 is 14 amino acids.

The source material was lung tumor tissue. This TCR was sampled from a man in his fifties or sixties with non-small cell lung cancer. The chain combines TRBV9 with TRBJ2-7; weak D call: TRBD1 (5 bases). In DNA, the CDR3 is TGTGCCAGCAGCCCCACTCCAGGGAAGGCCGAGCAGTACTTC. Translated, it gives CASSPTPGKAEQYF.